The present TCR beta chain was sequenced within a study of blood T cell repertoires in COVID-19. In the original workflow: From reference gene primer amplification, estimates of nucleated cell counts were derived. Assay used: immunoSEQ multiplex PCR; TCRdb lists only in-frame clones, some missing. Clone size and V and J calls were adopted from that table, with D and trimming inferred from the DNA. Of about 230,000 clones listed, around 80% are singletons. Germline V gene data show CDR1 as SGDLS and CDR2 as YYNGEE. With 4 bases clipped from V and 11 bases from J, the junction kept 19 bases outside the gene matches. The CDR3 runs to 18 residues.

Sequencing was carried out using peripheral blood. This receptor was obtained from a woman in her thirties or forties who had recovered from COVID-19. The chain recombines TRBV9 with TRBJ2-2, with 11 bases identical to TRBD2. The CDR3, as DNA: TGTGCCAGCAGCCCTCTAAGCGGGCTAGCGGGGGGCGCGCGCGAGCTGTTTTTT. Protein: CASSPLSGLAGGARELFF.